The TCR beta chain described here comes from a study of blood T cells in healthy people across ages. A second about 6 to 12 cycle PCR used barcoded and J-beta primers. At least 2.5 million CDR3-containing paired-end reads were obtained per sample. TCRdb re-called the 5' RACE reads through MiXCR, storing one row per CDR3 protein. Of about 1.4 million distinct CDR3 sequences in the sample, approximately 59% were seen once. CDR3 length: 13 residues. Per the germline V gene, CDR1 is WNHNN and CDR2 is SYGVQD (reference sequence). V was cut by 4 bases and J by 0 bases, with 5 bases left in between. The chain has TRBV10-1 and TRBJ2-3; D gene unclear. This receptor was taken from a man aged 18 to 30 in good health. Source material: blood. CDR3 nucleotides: TGCGCCAGCAGTGGAGTGAGCACAGATACGCAGTATTTT. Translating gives CASSGVSTDTQYF.